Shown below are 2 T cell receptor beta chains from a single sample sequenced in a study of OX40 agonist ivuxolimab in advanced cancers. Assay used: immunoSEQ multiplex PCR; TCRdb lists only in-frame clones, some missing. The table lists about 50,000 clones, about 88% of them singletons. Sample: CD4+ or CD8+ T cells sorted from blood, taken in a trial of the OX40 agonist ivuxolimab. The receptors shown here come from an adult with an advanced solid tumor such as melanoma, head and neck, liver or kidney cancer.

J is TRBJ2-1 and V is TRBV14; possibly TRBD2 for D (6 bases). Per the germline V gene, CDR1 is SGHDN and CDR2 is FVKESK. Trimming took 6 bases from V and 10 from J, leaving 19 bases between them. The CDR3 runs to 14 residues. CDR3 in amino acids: CASSATRARMEQFF. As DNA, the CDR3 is TGTGCCAGCAGTGCGACTAGGGCACGAATGGAGCAGTTCTTC.

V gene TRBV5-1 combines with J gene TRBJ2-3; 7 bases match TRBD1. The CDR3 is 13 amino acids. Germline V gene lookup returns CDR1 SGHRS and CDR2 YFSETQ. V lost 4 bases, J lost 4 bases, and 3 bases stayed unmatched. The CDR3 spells CASSQTGPDTQYF. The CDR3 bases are TGCGCCAGCAGCCAGACAGGGCCAGATACGCAGTATTTT. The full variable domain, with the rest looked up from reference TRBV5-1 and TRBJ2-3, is KAGVTQTPRYLIKTRGQQVTLSCSPISGHRSVSWYQQTPGQGLQFLFEYFSETQRNKGNFPGRFSGRQFSNSRSEMNVSTLELGDSALYLCASSQTGPDTQYFGPGTRLTVL.